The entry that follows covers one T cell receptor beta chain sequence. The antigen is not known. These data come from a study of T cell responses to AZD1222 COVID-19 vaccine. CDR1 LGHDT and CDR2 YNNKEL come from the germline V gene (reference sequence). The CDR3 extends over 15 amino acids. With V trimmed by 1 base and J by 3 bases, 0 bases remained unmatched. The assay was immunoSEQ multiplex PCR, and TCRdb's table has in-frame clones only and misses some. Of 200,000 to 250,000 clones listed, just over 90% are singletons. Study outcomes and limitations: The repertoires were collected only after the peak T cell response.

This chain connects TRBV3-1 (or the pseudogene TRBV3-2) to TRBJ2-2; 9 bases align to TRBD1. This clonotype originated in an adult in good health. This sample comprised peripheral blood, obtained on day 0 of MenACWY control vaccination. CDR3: CASSQGDRDTGELFF. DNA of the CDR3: TGTGCCAGCAGCCAAGGGGACAGGGACACCGGGGAGCTGTTTTTT.